This TCR beta chain came from a study of blood T cell repertoires in COVID-19 (dated by TCRdb to the early 2020s). In terms of the full investigation: The collaborator samples originated in the United States, Italy and Spain and spanned the acute and convalescent phases of COVID-19. The prospective study material was composed of cDNA or gDNA derived from T cells, B-cell-depleted T cells, or PBMCs. Deeply sampled blood TCRbeta repertoires from subjects exposed to, actively infected with, or recovered from COVID-19 were included in the dataset. The repertoires were made available in a free public database intended to serve as a resource for research on the immune response to SARS-CoV-2. The samples were drawn from the first 160 participants of the ongoing ImmuneRACE study and from roughly 1,300 subjects provided by 6 global collaborators. Sample metadata almost always included a de-identified subject ID, COVID-19 status, age in years and sex. Where available, HLA class I and class II types were taken from metadata supplied by the sample provider and were not determined by assay-based typing. What the study reported, not specific to this receptor: The amount of clinical and demographic metadata varied by source and participant and was provided uncurated.

As concerns this clone: The target of this receptor is not known. It has no much larger one-base neighbor in the sample; base qualities were not kept.

Taken from cysteine to phenylalanine, the CDR3 has 14 residues. Solely the CDR3 DNA is kept, with 42 bases framed from the first base. At the junction V is shortened by 4 bases and J by 7 bases; bases outside the gene matches: 6. CDR1 and CDR2 are drawn from the germline V gene: LGHNA, YNFKEQ. TCRbeta CDR3 regions were amplified from genomic DNA using the immunoSEQ Assay, a bias-controlled multiplex PCR. Under the source paper's analysis protocol: Nucleated cell counts per sample were estimated from amplification of reference gene primers within the assay. Sequence reads were collapsed and filtered to measure the absolute abundance of every unique TCRbeta CDR3 rearrangement. Productive Simpson clonality was computed per sample as the square root of Simpson's diversity index over productive rearrangements. Drawn from immuneACCESS, this table holds only the in-frame rearrangements with V and J called that TCRdb kept. Clones are partly lost; checked studies trace under half to an unresolved V gene and leave the rest unexplained. The DNA gave D and trimming, while V, J and clone size come from that table. The sample yields a few hundred thousand clones; 80% to 85% were counted once. The ten largest clonotypes hold approximately 2.5% of the sample.

The collaborating institutions used their own protocols to collect whole blood in K2EDTA tubes. For TCRbeta analysis, collaborator samples were shipped as frozen whole blood, as isolated PBMCs, or as DNA extracted from either sample type. The V and J segments used are TRBV4-2 and TRBJ2-1, and 8 bases in between align with TRBD2. The clonotype originates from a woman aged 60 to 75 with acute or convalescent COVID-19. Input material: peripheral blood. The CDR3: CASSPYGGDNEQFF. Here is the DNA: TGTGCCAGCAGCCCCTACGGGGGGGATAATGAGCAGTTCTTC.